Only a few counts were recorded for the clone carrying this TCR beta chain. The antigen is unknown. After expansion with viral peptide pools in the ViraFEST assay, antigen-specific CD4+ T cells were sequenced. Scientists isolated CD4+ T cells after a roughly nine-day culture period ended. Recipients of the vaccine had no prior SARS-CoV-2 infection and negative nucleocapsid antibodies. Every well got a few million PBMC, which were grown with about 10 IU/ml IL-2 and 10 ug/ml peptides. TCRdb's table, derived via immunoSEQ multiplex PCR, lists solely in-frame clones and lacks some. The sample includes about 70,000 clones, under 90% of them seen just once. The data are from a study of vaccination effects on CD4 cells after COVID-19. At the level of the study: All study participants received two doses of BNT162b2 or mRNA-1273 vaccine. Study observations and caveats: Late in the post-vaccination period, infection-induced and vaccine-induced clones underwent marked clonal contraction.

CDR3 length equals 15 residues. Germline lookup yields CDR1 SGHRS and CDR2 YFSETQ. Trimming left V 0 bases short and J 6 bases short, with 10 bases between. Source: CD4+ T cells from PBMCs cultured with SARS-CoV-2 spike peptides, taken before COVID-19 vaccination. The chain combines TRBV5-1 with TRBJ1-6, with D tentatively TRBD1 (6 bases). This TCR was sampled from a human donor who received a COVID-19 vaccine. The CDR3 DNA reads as TGCGCCAGCAGCTTGGACAGGGCAATTAATTCACCCCTCCACTTT. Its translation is CASSLDRAINSPLHF.